This T cell receptor beta chain derives from a study of human T cells and chemical hapten exposure. Study-wide background: It was small differences in pooled library volume that mainly caused per-sample TCR yields to vary.

Documented time point: pre-sensitization, week 0. Documented treatment: therapeutic diphenylcyclopropenone sensitization with weekly scalp DPC. Blood was collected ahead of every patch test applied. Patients had alopecia, were aged 18 to 70, and were not pregnant. Germline values: CDR1 SEHNR, CDR2 FQNEAQ (reference sequence). The CDR3 totals 16 residues. V dropped 5 bases and J dropped 0; count of bases not matched to a gene: 7. TCRdb reprocessed the RACE reads via MiXCR and lists one record per CDR3 protein. The sample has more than 150,000 distinct CDR3 sequences; under 35% are singletons. The receptor's source is a woman aged 25-40 years with alopecia areata. Some clones in this sample may be carry-over from other donors' samples. This chain connects TRBV7-9 to TRBJ2-1, with TRBD2 identical over 7 bases. Here the sequenced sample was whole blood, taken in connection with sensitization to the hapten diphenylcyclopropenone (DPC). CDR3 region: CASSQGLGSSYNEQFF. CDR3 nucleotides: TGTGCCAGCAGCCAAGGACTAGGGAGCTCCTACAATGAGCAGTTCTTC.